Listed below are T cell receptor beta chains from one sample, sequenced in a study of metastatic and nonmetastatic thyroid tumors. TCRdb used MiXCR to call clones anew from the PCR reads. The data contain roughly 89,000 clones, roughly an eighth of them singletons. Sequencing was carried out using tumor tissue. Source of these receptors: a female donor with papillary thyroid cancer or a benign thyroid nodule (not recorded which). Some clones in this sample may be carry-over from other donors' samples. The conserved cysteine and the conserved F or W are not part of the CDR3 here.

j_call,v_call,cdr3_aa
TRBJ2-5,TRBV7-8,ASSPREGVETQY
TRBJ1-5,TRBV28,ASTLGADLSMVSNQPQH
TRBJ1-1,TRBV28,ASSTGTGNTEAF
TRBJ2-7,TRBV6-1,ASTGGTLLYEQY
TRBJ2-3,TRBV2,ASSSRVSTDTQY
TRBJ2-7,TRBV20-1,SAREPGGEQY
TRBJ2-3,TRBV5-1,ASSLEGTDTQY
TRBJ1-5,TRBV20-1,SARETGYSNQPQH
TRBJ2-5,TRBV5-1,ASSRGALAGLAGEGETQY
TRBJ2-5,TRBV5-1,ASSPGETQY
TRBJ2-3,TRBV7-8,ASSWGRDTQY
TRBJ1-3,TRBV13,ASSLEGQSNVV
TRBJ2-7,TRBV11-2,ASSLVIIGFSHEQY
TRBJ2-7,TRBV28,ASSLGDSYLMEQY
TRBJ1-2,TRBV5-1,ASSRDRGLFGYT
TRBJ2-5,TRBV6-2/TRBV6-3,ASSAHGSSGNRETQY
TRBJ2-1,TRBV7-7,ASIPIRTSGSYEQF
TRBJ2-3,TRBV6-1,ASGPSSTDTQY
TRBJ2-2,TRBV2,ASRSLAGELF
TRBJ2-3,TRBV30,ANSAGADTQY
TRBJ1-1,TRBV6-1,ASSVGRVMNTEAF
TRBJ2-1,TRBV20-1,SARGIGGPSSSYNEQF
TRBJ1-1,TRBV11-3,ASSTALGDWNTEAF
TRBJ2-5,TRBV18,ASSPRDRSQETQY
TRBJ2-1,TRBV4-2,ASSHGTSGRNEQF
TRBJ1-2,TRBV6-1,ASSTDRAYGYT
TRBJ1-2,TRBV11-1,ASSPEVGGRNYGYT
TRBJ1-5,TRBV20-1,SASSGDDQPQH
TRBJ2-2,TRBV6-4,ASSDRNTGELF
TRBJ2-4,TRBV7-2,ASSPQVAGLENIQY
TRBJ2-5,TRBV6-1,ASSETPSGRGETQY
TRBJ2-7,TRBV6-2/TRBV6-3,ASIRGLKQY
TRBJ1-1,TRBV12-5,ASGRWGRANTEAF
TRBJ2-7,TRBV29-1,SVGGGFGYEQY
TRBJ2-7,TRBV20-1,SSGSGTRATYEQY
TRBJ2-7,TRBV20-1,SARGLAGGKEQY
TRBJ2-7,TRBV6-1,ANSSTGGNSYDQY
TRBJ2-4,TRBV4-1,ASSQGTGDIQY
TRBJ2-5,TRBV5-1,ASSLGVLQGHQETQY
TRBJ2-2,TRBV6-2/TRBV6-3,ASSYSSNLATGELF
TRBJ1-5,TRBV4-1,ASSHTPRYTDQPQH
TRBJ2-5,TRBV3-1,ASSQWTSGEQETQY
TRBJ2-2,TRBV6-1,ASARVVGARNTGELF
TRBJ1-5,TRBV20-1,SARKAGTGNQPQH
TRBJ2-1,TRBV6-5,ASSYLAGGGQEQF
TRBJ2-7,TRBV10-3,AISEATGSYEQY
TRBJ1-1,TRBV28,ASSSTGARAF
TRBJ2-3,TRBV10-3,ATSERLAYTDTQY
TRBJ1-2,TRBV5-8,ATYLRANYGYT
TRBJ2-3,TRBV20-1,SASLAGTDTQY
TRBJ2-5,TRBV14,ASSQGRWETQY
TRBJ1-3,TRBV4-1,ASSQDVVTGGGNTIY
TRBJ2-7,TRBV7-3,ASSRQGASYEQY
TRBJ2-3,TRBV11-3,ASSSAGEGTDTQY
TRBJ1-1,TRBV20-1,SARGTGTGNTEAF